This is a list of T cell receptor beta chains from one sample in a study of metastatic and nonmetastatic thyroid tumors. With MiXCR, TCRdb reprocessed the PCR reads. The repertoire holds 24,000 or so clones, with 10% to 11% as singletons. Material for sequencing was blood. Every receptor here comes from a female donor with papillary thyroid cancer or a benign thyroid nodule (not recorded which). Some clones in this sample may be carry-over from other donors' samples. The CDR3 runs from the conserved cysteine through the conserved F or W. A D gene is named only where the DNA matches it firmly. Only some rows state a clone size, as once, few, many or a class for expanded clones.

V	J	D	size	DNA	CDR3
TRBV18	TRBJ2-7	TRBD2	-	TGTGCCAGCTCACCACGTTTTTACGAGGTAGCGGGAGGCGAGCAGTACTTC	CASSPRFYEVAGGEQYF
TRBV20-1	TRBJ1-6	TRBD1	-	TGCAGTGCTAGAGATCCCGGACAGGGAGGTTCACCCCTCCACTTT	CSARDPGQGGSPLHF
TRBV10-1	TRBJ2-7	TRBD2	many	TGCGCCAGCAGTTACTCTAGCGGGAGGGAAGAGCAGTACTTC	CASSYSSGREEQYF
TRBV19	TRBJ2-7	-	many	TGTGCCAGTAGTATCTCAGGTTCGGGGGAGCAGTACTTC	CASSISGSGEQYF
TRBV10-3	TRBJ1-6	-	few	TGTGCCATCGCCAGTGATAATTCACCCCTCCACTTC	CAIASDNSPLHF
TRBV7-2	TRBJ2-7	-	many	TGTGCCAGCAGCGGTAGCCGAGTTTTATCCTACGAGCAGTACTTC	CASSGSRVLSYEQYF
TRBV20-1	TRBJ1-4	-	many	TGCAGTGCTAGTTTGGCAGGCCGTAATGAAAAACTGTTTTTT	CSASLAGRNEKLFF
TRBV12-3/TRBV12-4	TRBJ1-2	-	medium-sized	TGTGCCAGCAGCCCGGGACCCTATGGCTACACCTTC	CASSPGPYGYTF
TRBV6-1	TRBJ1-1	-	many	TGTGCCAGCAGTGAAGCGCTTCTGAACATTGAAGCTTTCTTT	CASSEALLNIEAFF
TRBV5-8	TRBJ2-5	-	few	TGTGCCAGCAGCTTGGTAGGGGCCCGGGGGACCCAGTACTTC	CASSLVGARGTQYF
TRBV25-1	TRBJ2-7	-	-	TGTGCCATCACCCCCCTGGGGGAGAGCTCCTACGAGCAGTACTTC	CAITPLGESSYEQYF
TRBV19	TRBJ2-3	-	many	TGTGCCAGTAGTATCCGGGAGACAGATACGCAGTATTTT	CASSIRETDTQYF
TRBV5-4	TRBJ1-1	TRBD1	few	TGTGCCAGCAGTCTTCAAGGGGGCTGGAACACTGAAGCTTTCTTT	CASSLQGGWNTEAFF
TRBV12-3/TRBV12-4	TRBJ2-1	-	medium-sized	TGTGCCAGCAGGGGCCTGGCGGGTGGCGAGCAGTTCTTC	CASRGLAGGEQFF
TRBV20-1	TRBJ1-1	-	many	TGCAGTGCTAGAGACGCCCCAGGGAGCACTGAAGCTTTCTTT	CSARDAPGSTEAFF
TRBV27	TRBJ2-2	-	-	TGTGCCAGCAGAATAACGGGACCGAACACCGGGGAGCTGTTTTTT	CASRITGPNTGELFF
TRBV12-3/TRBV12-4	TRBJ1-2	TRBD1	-	TGTGCCAGCAGCTCGGGACAGGCCTACGGCTACACCTTC	CASSSGQAYGYTF
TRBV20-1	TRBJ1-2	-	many	TGCAGTGCTGACCCCGTAGACAGTCCTAACTATGGCTACACCTTC	CSADPVDSPNYGYTF
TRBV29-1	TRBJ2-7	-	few	TGCAGCGTTGAAGTGGGTGGGGAGCAGTACTTC	CSVEVGGEQYF